One and the same sample provided the 16 T cell receptor beta chains below, sequenced in a study of T cells expressing NK-cell markers. Following a re-call of the 5' RACE reads, TCRdb has one entry per CDR3 protein and lacks DNA. The ten top clones account for about 4%, within a sample of 250,000 to 300,000 distinct CDR3 sequences. The specimen sequenced was blood T cells: a sorted CD56 or NKG2C T cell subset, CD4+ or CD8+ T cells, or bulk PBMC T cells (not recorded which). The receptors here all came from a woman aged 18 to 69 in good health.

V usage is TRBV5-1 and J usage is TRBJ2-4. CDR3 length: 14 amino acids. Germline CDR1 SGHRS, CDR2 YFSETQ. The CDR3: CASSLTQVRNIQYF.

The chain employs TRBV20-1 and TRBJ1-2; the D gene TCRdb calls, TRBD1, cannot be checked with no DNA. Germline lookup yields CDR1 DFQATT and CDR2 SNEGSKA (reference sequence). The CDR3 runs 12 residues. This chain's CDR3 is CSALQGTYGYTF.

J is TRBJ2-5 and V is TRBV15; the TCRdb D gene call, TRBD1, has no DNA to confirm it. CDR1 and CDR2 from the germline V gene are LNHNV and YYDKDF (reference sequence). The CDR3 extends over 16 amino acids. This CDR3 is CATSRAGTALQETQYF.

V and J are TRBV28 and TRBJ1-2; TCRdb indicates TRBD1, and absent DNA this call remains unverified. The CDR3 contains 14 residues. Germline assignment: CDR1 MDHEN and CDR2 SYDVKM. CDR3 in amino acids: CASSVPPGAGGYTF.

This sequence joins TRBV20-1 and TRBJ1-1. The CDR3 is 12 residues long. Germline assignment: CDR1 DFQATT and CDR2 SNEGSKA (reference sequence). The CDR3 is CSARGGTTEAFF.

The chain combines TRBV11-2 with TRBJ2-3; no DNA is available, so the TRBD1 call from TCRdb remains unchecked. The CDR3 length is 14 residues. Germline CDR1 SGHAT, CDR2 FQNNGV. This CDR3 is CASSPRQETDTQYF.

This sequence joins TRBV4-3 and TRBJ2-1; checking the TCRdb D call of TRBD2 is not possible without DNA. This CDR3 comprises 11 residues. CDR1 and CDR2 from the germline V gene are LGHNA and YSLEER. CDR3 amino acids: CASGLAGVQFF.

This chain uses TRBV20-1 with TRBJ2-5; no DNA is available, so the TRBD1 call from TCRdb remains unchecked. The CDR3 covers 18 residues. Per germline, CDR1 DFQATT and CDR2 SNEGSKA (reference sequence). CDR3 protein: CSARDSARGAGNSETQYF.

The gene calls are TRBV7-3 and TRBJ2-3; as DNA is missing, the TRBD2 call by TCRdb cannot be tested. The germline V gene encodes CDR1 SGHTA and CDR2 FQGTGA. The CDR3 length is 14 residues. The CDR3 sequence is CASSLRGRGDTQYF.

The V call is TRBV20-1, the J call TRBJ1-2; TCRdb's assignment of TRBD1 cannot be checked, as there is no DNA. Germline loops: CDR1 DFQATT, CDR2 SNEGSKA (reference sequence). The CDR3 runs to 14 residues. This chain's CDR3 is CSARGRQGDYGYTF.

This chain joins TRBV20-1 and TRBJ2-7; TCRdb proposes TRBD2, but this gene call is untestable without DNA. The CDR3 spans 12 residues. Germline V gene data show CDR1 as DFQATT and CDR2 as SNEGSKA (reference sequence). The CDR3: CSASSGGYEQYF.

V is TRBV12-3 or TRBV12-4 and J is TRBJ2-3; TCRdb gives TRBD2 as the D gene, but with no DNA this cannot be confirmed. The CDR3 loop spans 13 amino acids. CDR3 amino acids: CASSLDPSDTQYF.

The chain carries TRBV28 and TRBJ2-1; TCRdb returns TRBD2, unconfirmable since there is no DNA. CDR1 MDHEN and CDR2 SYDVKM come from the germline V gene. This CDR3 comprises 17 residues. The CDR3 loop is CATTGTSGRRDYNEQFF.

This rearrangement joins TRBV12-3 or TRBV12-4 to TRBJ2-3; TCRdb picks TRBD2, but there is no DNA to check that call. The length of the CDR3 is 15 residues. The CDR3 here is CASSPRRSSTDTQYF.

V gene TRBV6-1 combines with J gene TRBJ2-7; TCRdb returns TRBD2, unconfirmable since there is no DNA. This CDR3 has 17 residues. Germline-derived CDR1 and CDR2 are MNHNS and SASEGT. The CDR3: CASSEPLLAGRSYEQYF.

CDR3: CSVLFGSGDTQYF. This sequence joins TRBV29-1 and TRBJ2-3; the TCRdb D gene call, TRBD2, has no DNA to confirm it. The CDR3 has 13 amino acids. The germline CDR1 and CDR2 sequences are SQVTM and ANQGSEA.